These T cell receptor beta chains were read from a single sample in a study of PD-1 blockade in classical Hodgkin lymphoma. The data were produced by immunoSEQ multiplex PCR, yet TCRdb's version contains in-frame clones alone and is incomplete. The repertoire holds about 37,000 clones, with 76% as singletons. The material sequenced was peripheral blood mononuclear cells (PBMCs), taken before the second cycle of nivolumab. The receptors were gathered from a human donor with classical Hodgkin lymphoma. The CDR3 runs from the conserved cysteine through the conserved F or W. The order of the fields is J gene, V gene, D gene, clone size, CDR3 DNA, CDR3 protein. The D gene is left open where the match is weak. Not all rows give a size; the values are once, few, many and, for expanded clones, a class.

TRBJ1-2,TRBV29-1,.,few,TGCAGCGCCCAAGGCTCCATAGATTCTAACTATGGCTACACCTTC,CSAQGSIDSNYGYTF
TRBJ1-4,TRBV4-1,.,.,TGCGCCAGCAGCCAGGACACCCGGGGGTTTAATGAAAAACTGTTTTTT,CASSQDTRGFNEKLFF
TRBJ2-1,TRBV18,.,.,TGTGCCAGCTCACCTAATAAGAATGAGCAGTTCTTC,CASSPNKNEQFF
TRBJ2-1,TRBV9,TRBD1,.,TGTGCCAGCAGCGTAGGGGACAGGGCAAATGAGCAGTTCTTC,CASSVGDRANEQFF
TRBJ1-2,TRBV6-5,TRBD1,.,TGTGCCAGCAGTTCACTATGGGGACAGGCTAACTATGGCTACACCTTC,CASSSLWGQANYGYTF
TRBJ1-1,TRBV19,.,.,TGTGCCAGTACCACGGGGGGCCTGGACACTGAAGCTTTCTTT,CASTTGGLDTEAFF
TRBJ2-7,TRBV18,.,.,TGTGCCAGCTCACCACCAGTTATAGGGCCCTTCTACGAGCAGTACTTC,CASSPPVIGPFYEQYF
TRBJ2-3,TRBV18,.,.,TGTGCCAGCTTAAGACCAGGGTCAGATACGCAGTATTTT,CASLRPGSDTQYF
TRBJ1-3,TRBV27,.,.,TGTGCCAGCAGCAGAACAGGGTCTGGAAACACCATATATTTT,CASSRTGSGNTIYF
TRBJ2-7,TRBV5-8,TRBD1,.,TGTGCCAGCAGCTTGGTGGGACAGGGGGCCGAGCAGTACTTC,CASSLVGQGAEQYF
TRBJ1-1,TRBV11-3,TRBD1,.,TGTGCCAGCAGCCACCTGACAGGGGGGGGTGAAGCTTTCTTT,CASSHLTGGGEAFF
TRBJ1-4,TRBV2,.,medium-sized,TGTGCCAGCAGTGTCGCAAATGAAAAACTGTTTTTT,CASSVANEKLFF
TRBJ2-2,TRBV9,.,.,TGTGCCAGCAGCGTAGTTGGGGGCACCGGGGAGCTGTTTTTT,CASSVVGGTGELFF
TRBJ2-5,TRBV5-5,.,.,TGTGCCAGCAGCTTGACGGGGGATTGGGGAGAGACCCAGTACTTC,CASSLTGDWGETQYF
TRBJ2-7,TRBV19,.,.,TGTGCCAGCGCCACGGGGGACGGAGGGAACGAGCAGTACTTC,CASATGDGGNEQYF
TRBJ1-1,TRBV9,.,once,TGTGCCAGCAGCTGGGGACATATGAACACTGAAGCTTTCTTT,CASSWGHMNTEAFF
TRBJ2-5,TRBV9,TRBD1,.,TGTGCCAGCAGCGTAGACAAACAGGGGGCACGAGAGACCCAGTACTTC,CASSVDKQGARETQYF
TRBJ2-3,TRBV27,.,.,TGTGCCAGCAGTTTATTCGGAGTGGCCCTGAGGGCAGATACGCAGTATTTT,CASSLFGVALRADTQYF
TRBJ2-7,TRBV7-9,TRBD2,.,TGTGCCAGCAGCCTCGCGGGGGGAGGGAAGCCCTACGAGCAGTACTTC,CASSLAGGGKPYEQYF
TRBJ1-5,TRBV10-1,.,few,TGCGCCAGCTTGGGTCAGAGCAATCAGCCCCAGCATTTT,CASLGQSNQPQHF
TRBJ1-2,TRBV4-1,TRBD1,.,TGCGCCAGCAGCCACGGGACAGGGAGTAACTATGGCTACACCTTC,CASSHGTGSNYGYTF
TRBJ2-5,TRBV5-4,.,.,TGTGCCAGCAGCTTGGGGGTTCGGGGGAAGGAGACCCAGTACTTC,CASSLGVRGKETQYF
TRBJ1-3,TRBV18,.,.,TGTGCCAGCTCACCAGATTACTACTCTGGAAACACCATATATTTT,CASSPDYYSGNTIYF
TRBJ2-2,TRBV19,TRBD1,.,TGTGCCAGTAGTATAGCTCTACAGGGGGCGAGAACCGGGGAGCTGTTTTTT,CASSIALQGARTGELFF
TRBJ2-5,TRBV13,.,few,TGTGCCAGCAGCAACAGGGAGGCCCAAGAGACCCAGTACTTC,CASSNREAQETQYF
TRBJ1-4,TRBV7-2,.,.,TGTGCCAGCAGCTTTGGGCCTGCAACTAATGAAAAACTGTTTTTT,CASSFGPATNEKLFF
TRBJ1-1,TRBV19,.,.,TGTGCCAGTAGTATCAGGTATGAAGCTTTCTTT,CASSIRYEAFF
TRBJ2-1,TRBV4-1,TRBD1,few,TGCGCCAGCAGCCAAGATGCCGGGACAGGGTCGGACAATGAGCAGTTCTTC,CASSQDAGTGSDNEQFF
TRBJ2-1,TRBV2,TRBD2,.,TGTGCCAGCAGTGTGTTAGGGCTAGCGGGGGCCATACATGTCAATGAGCAGTTCTTC,CASSVLGLAGAIHVNEQFF
TRBJ1-2,TRBV12-1,.,.,TGTGCCAGCAGCCTCGGACGCTTGGGAGGCTACACCTTC,CASSLGRLGGYTF
TRBJ2-1,TRBV12-5,.,once,TGTGCTAGTGGTCTGGGAGATGAGCAGTTCTTC,CASGLGDEQFF
TRBJ2-7,TRBV19,.,.,TGTGCCAGTAGTATATACCCCGGGGACGGTCCTTACGAGCAGTACTTC,CASSIYPGDGPYEQYF
TRBJ1-1,TRBV19,.,.,TGTGCCAGTAATACGGGGACACTTGAAGCTTTCTTT,CASNTGTLEAFF
TRBJ2-5,TRBV30,TRBD1,.,TGTGCCTGGAACAACAGGGGGGAGACCCAGTACTTC,CAWNNRGETQYF
TRBJ1-1,TRBV5-4,TRBD1,.,TGTGCCAGCAGCAGGACTACAGGGGTGAACACTGAAGCTTTCTTT,CASSRTTGVNTEAFF
TRBJ1-1,TRBV5-1,.,.,TGCGCCAGCAGCTTGGAGGCAGGGGTTCAGTACACTGAAGCTTTCTTT,CASSLEAGVQYTEAFF
TRBJ1-2,TRBV29-1,.,.,TGCAGCGTTGAGTTAGGAGACTATGGCTACACCTTC,CSVELGDYGYTF
TRBJ2-4,TRBV9,TRBD2,.,TGTGCCAGCAGTGTAGCGGGGGGGCCCAAAAACATTCAGTACTTC,CASSVAGGPKNIQYF
TRBJ2-5,TRBV30,TRBD2,.,TGTGCCTGGAGTCCCCGACTAGCGGGGGTAGGAGAAGAGACCCAGTACTTC,CAWSPRLAGVGEETQYF
TRBJ1-5,TRBV10-1,.,once,TGCGCCAGCAGTGAAGGGGATCCCAATCAGCCCCAGCATTTT,CASSEGDPNQPQHF
TRBJ2-1,TRBV2,TRBD1,.,TGTGCCAGCAGTCAGGACAGGGTCCCTTACAATGAGCAGTTCTTC,CASSQDRVPYNEQFF
TRBJ2-3,TRBV10-1,.,.,TGCGCCAGCAGTGAACCCGGACGGACAGATACGCAGTATTTT,CASSEPGRTDTQYF
TRBJ1-2,TRBV6-6,TRBD1,.,TGTGTCACCCGGGACAGGGCCTATGGCTACACCTTC,CVTRDRAYGYTF
TRBJ1-1,TRBV6-6,.,.,TGTGCCAGCATGTCGACCCTGAACACTGAAGCTTTCTTT,CASMSTLNTEAFF
TRBJ2-2,TRBV11-2,.,.,TGTGCCAGCAGCTTAGCTTGGGGGCCTGGGAACACCGGGGAGCTGTTTTTT,CASSLAWGPGNTGELFF
TRBJ2-3,TRBV9,.,.,TGTGCCAGCAGCACAGCAGGGTCGGTCACAGATACGCAGTATTTT,CASSTAGSVTDTQYF